The 20 T cell receptor beta chains below were found in one sample sequenced in a study of blood T cell repertoires in COVID-19 (dated by TCRdb to 2018 to 2020). Library preparation used the immunoSEQ multiplex PCR assay. TCRdb took over this immuneACCESS table, retaining in-frame rearrangements with V and J assigned. Such tables are incomplete; in checked studies, under half of the missing clones stem from an unresolved V gene, and the remainder is unexplained. This sample is represented by 150,000 to 160,000 clones; about 85% of them were singletons. The ten largest clones take up 2% to 3% of the sample. Sequenced: peripheral blood. These receptors all stem from a woman in her 70s with acute or convalescent COVID-19.

V gene TRBV7-9 combines with J gene TRBJ2-1, with 10 bases matching TRBD1. Germline CDR1 and CDR2: SEHNR and FQNEAQ (reference sequence). CDR3 size: 19 residues. J lost 4 bases, V lost 5 bases, and 17 bases had no gene match. This CDR3 reads CASSPLPGQGLGLYNEQFF. As DNA, the CDR3 is TGTGCCAGCAGCCCACTACCGGGACAGGGGTTGGGACTATACAATGAGCAGTTCTTC.

The chain couples TRBV19 to TRBJ1-2; D possibly corresponds to TRBD1 (6 bases). With 6 bases removed from V and 4 bases from J, the gap between germline ends came to 15 bases. Germline CDR1 is LNHDA and CDR2 is SQIVND (reference sequence). The CDR3 has 14 residues. The CDR3 coding sequence is TGTGCCAGTAGGTGGGACACTGCGGGCTATGGCTACACCTTC. Protein: CASRWDTAGYGYTF.

The chain employs TRBV9 and TRBJ2-3; tentative D call: TRBD2 (5 bases). This CDR3 comprises 17 residues. V shed 4 bases and J shed 0 bases, with 18 bases lying between them. In germline, CDR1 is SGDLS, CDR2 YYNGEE. CDR3 residues: CASSTHSGGYSTDTQYF. DNA of the CDR3: TGTGCCAGCAGCACCCACAGCGGAGGATATAGCACAGATACGCAGTATTTT.

The chain couples TRBV7-9 to TRBJ2-1; perhaps TRBD1 as D (5 bases). Germline V lookup: CDR1 SEHNR, CDR2 FQNEAQ (reference sequence). The CDR3 has 15 residues. The germline V and J ends were trimmed by 3 bases and 2 bases, with 11 bases remaining between them. The CDR3 region has the DNA TGTGCCAGCAGCTTTGATGGACACCCCTACAATGAGCAGTTCTTC. Protein: CASSFDGHPYNEQFF.

The chain is built from TRBV3-1 (or the pseudogene TRBV3-2) and TRBJ1-1, with D maybe TRBD1 (5 bases). The germline CDR1 and CDR2 sequences are LGHDT and YNNKEL (reference sequence). Trimming removed 2 bases from V and 0 bases from J, with 10 bases in between. CDR3 length: 15 amino acids. As DNA, the CDR3 is TGTGCCAGCAGCCAAACAGGCGCCATGAACACTGAAGCTTTCTTT. Translated: CASSQTGAMNTEAFF.

The V and J genes are TRBV4-3 and TRBJ2-2; D is possibly TRBD1 (5 bases). Germline values: CDR1 LGHNA, CDR2 YSLEER. The CDR3 totals 15 residues. Trimming pared 4 bases from V and 0 bases from J, leaving 9 bases between. CDR3 sequence: CASSRGGANTGELFF. For the CDR3, the DNA is TGCGCCAGCAGCCGGGGCGGAGCGAACACCGGGGAGCTGTTTTTT.

This chain links TRBV11-2 with TRBJ2-3, with TRBD1 identical over 7 bases. The V gene end was trimmed by 2 bases and the J gene end by 7 bases; junction bases not matched to a gene: 15. The CDR3 consists of 17 residues. Germline V gene sequence: CDR1 SGHAT, CDR2 FQNNGV. In nucleotides, the CDR3 is TGTGCCAGCAGCTTAAGGGGAACAGGGGTCGCCTCGTATACGCAGTATTTT. It specifies CASSLRGTGVASYTQYF. The variable domain in full, with the rest retrieved from reference TRBV11-2 and TRBJ2-3, is EAGVAQSPRYKIIEKRQSVAFWCNPISGHATLYWYQQILGQGPKLLIQFQNNGVVDDSQLPKDRFSAERLKGVDSTLKIQPAKLEDSAVYLCASSLRGTGVASYTQYFGPGTRLTVL.

This chain connects TRBV12-1 to TRBJ1-5. TRBV12-1 is classified as a pseudogene. This CDR3 has 15 amino acids. The CDR3 reads CASSFPPSGNQPQHF. The CDR3 DNA follows: TGTGCCAGCAGCTTCCCCCCGTCGGGGAATCAGCCCCAGCATTTT.

The chain is built from TRBV5-6 and TRBJ1-5; TRBD1 aligns across 8 bases. The V gene end was trimmed by 4 bases and the J gene end by 6 bases; junction bases not matched to a gene: 6. CDR3 length: 14 residues. From germline, CDR1 is SGHDT and CDR2 YYEEEE. DNA of the CDR3: TGTGCCAGCAGCCGGACAGGGTGGACTCAGCCCCAGCATTTT. Amino acids: CASSRTGWTQPQHF.

The gene calls are TRBV5-8 and TRBJ2-3; D possibly corresponds to TRBD2 (7 bases). The CDR3 runs 15 residues. V lost 0 bases and J 2 bases, leaving 10 bases between the germline ends. Per the germline V gene, CDR1 is SGHTS and CDR2 is YDEGEE. The CDR3 DNA is TGTGCCAGCAGCTTGGTGGGGGGGGCCACAGATACGCAGTATTTT. Amino acid sequence: CASSLVGGATDTQYF.

This chain uses TRBV28 with TRBJ2-5; 9 positions match TRBD1. V shed 1 base, J shed 9 bases, and the junction held 15 bases outside the gene matches. The CDR3 is made up of 17 amino acids. The germline CDR1 and CDR2 sequences are MDHEN and SYDVKM. CDR3 bases: TGTGCCAGCAGTTTATTTGGGACAGGGAATCGAAGAGTGGCCCAGTACTTC. It translates to CASSLFGTGNRRVAQYF. Complete variable domain (other parts from reference TRBV28 and TRBJ2-5): DVKVTQSSRYLVKRTGEKVFLECVQDMDHENMFWYRQDPGLGLRLIYFSYDVKMKEKGDIPEGYSVSREKKERFSLILESASTNQTSMYLCASSLFGTGNRRVAQYFGPGTRLLVL.

The chain recombines TRBV11-3 with TRBJ2-1, with TRBD1 matching over 8 bases. The CDR3 runs 16 residues. V dropped 5 bases and J dropped 1; count of bases not matched to a gene: 7. Germline CDR1 is SGHNT and CDR2 is YENEEA. In DNA form, the CDR3 reads TGTGCCAGCAGCCCCGGCGACAGGGGATCCTACAATGAGCAGTTCTTC. Translating it yields CASSPGDRGSYNEQFF.

The rearrangement links TRBV4-2 to TRBJ1-3; no definite D call. V dropped 6 bases and J dropped 0 bases, with 9 bases sitting between them. The CDR3 contains 14 residues. Germline values: CDR1 LGHNA, CDR2 YNFKEQ. In DNA, the CDR3 is TGTGCCAGCAGACAGCGGGGCTCTGGAAACACCATATATTTT. Its protein product is CASRQRGSGNTIYF.

The chain combines TRBV28 with TRBJ1-2, with a tentative D call TRBD1 (5 bases). This CDR3 has 13 residues. Germline lookup yields CDR1 MDHEN and CDR2 SYDVKM. Between the trimmed V and J ends, which lost 1 base and 8 bases, there was a span of 11 bases. CDR3 sequence (DNA): TGTGCCAGCAGTTTATACGGGGGTGGCGGCTACACCTTC. This gives the protein CASSLYGGGGYTF.

The V and J genes are TRBV3-1 (or the pseudogene TRBV3-2) and TRBJ1-1, with D possibly matching TRBD1 (5 bases). This CDR3 region has 14 residues. Trimming removed 4 bases at V and 5 bases at J, with 14 bases between. Germline V gene sequence: CDR1 LGHDT, CDR2 YNNKEL (reference sequence). CDR3 DNA: TGTGCCAGCAGCCCCGCAGGCGGGGGTACTGAAGCTTTCTTT. Amino acids: CASSPAGGGTEAFF.

V gene TRBV7-8 combines with J gene TRBJ1-3; TRBD1 agrees at 7 bases. The germline gives CDR1 SGHVS, CDR2 FQNEAQ. V lost 6 bases, J lost 0 bases, and 8 bases stayed unmatched. The CDR3 is made up of 16 amino acids. CDR3 protein: CASSYGQAVSGNTIYF. The CDR3 region has the DNA TGTGCCAGCAGTTACGGACAGGCGGTCTCTGGAAACACCATATATTTT.

The V and J genes are TRBV23-1 and TRBJ2-3; the D gene is possibly TRBD1 (6 bases). TRBV23-1 is marked as an open reading frame, function uncertain. V was cut by 2 bases and J by 5 bases, with 17 bases left in between. The CDR3 has 16 residues. The CDR3 sequence: CASSQRQGSKKDTQYF. The DNA of the CDR3 is TGCGCCAGCAGTCAACGGCAGGGGTCTAAGAAAGATACGCAGTATTTT.

The CDR3 nucleotides read TGTGCCAGCAAGACCGGGACAGTTAATGAAAAACTGTTTTTT. Its protein is CASKTGTVNEKLFF. The chain joins TRBV6-4 to TRBJ1-4, with 7 positions matching TRBD1. Trimming at V came to 7 bases and at J to 4 bases, leaving 6 bases not matched to a gene. The CDR3 covers 14 residues. Germline-derived CDR1 and CDR2 are MRHNA and SNTAGT.

This chain links TRBV29-1 with TRBJ1-1; 8 bases are a match to TRBD1. The V segment lost 6 bases and the J segment 1 base; nucleotides outside the gene matches: 4. Germline loops: CDR1 SQVTM, CDR2 ANQGSEA. The CDR3 runs 13 residues. The CDR3 spells CSVRQGRNTEAFF. CDR3 DNA: TGCAGCGTCAGACAGGGGCGGAACACTGAAGCTTTCTTT.

The chain joins TRBV4-2 to TRBJ2-2; 10 bases match TRBD2. The length of the CDR3 is 22 residues. CDR1 and CDR2 from the germline V gene are LGHNA and YNFKEQ. With 4 bases clipped from V and 4 bases from J, the junction kept 24 bases outside the gene matches. The CDR3, as DNA: TGTGCCAGCAGCCCGCTTTATATCGGCGGGCTAGCGGGGGCCTCGGTCACCGGGGAGCTGTTTTTT. Encoded protein: CASSPLYIGGLAGASVTGELFF.